Listed below are T cell receptor beta chains from one sample, sequenced in a study of tumor and adjacent non-tumor tissue in lung cancer. Via MiXCR, TCRdb re-called the multiplex PCR reads, giving one row per CDR3 protein. The table lists about 110,000 distinct CDR3 sequences, roughly 74% of them singletons, with 30% to 45% in the top ten. The sequenced material came from lung tumor tissue. The receptors here all came from an older woman with non-small cell lung cancer. Each CDR3 is given with its conserved first and last residue. The D gene is left open where the match is weak. Clone size, where shown, is once, few, many, or a class for clones that have expanded.

J,size,V,D,CDR3,DNA
TRBJ2-3,many,TRBV5-1,.,CASSPGDTDTQYF,TGCGCCAGCAGCCCGGGGGACACAGATACGCAGTATTTT
TRBJ1-1,.,TRBV11-2,.,CASFKTGTIEAFF,TGTGCCAGTTTTAAAACAGGGACCATTGAAGCTTTCTTT
TRBJ1-1,many,TRBV20-1,.,CSARGDTSEAFF,TGCAGTGCTAGAGGCGACACGTCGGAAGCTTTCTTT
TRBJ1-2,.,TRBV19,.,CASSRGHPLWGYTF,TGTGCCAGTAGTAGGGGACATCCTCTATGGGGCTACACCTTC
TRBJ2-7,.,TRBV4-3,.,CASSQGARYGHYF,TGCGCCAGCAGCCAAGGGGCGAGGTACGGGCACTACTTC
TRBJ1-4,.,TRBV5-4,.,CAISLGPSSGGKLFF,TGTGCCATCAGCCTGGGTCCTTCGTCGGGTGGAAAACTGTTTTTT
TRBJ1-2,once,TRBV7-9,.,CANSLGGKGEEDYGYTF,TGTGCCAACAGCTTAGGGGGTAAAGGGGAGGAGGACTATGGCTACACCTTC
TRBJ1-1,few,TRBV11-1,.,CASSSNFSGEAFF,TGTGCCAGCAGCTCTAATTTCAGTGGTGAAGCTTTCTTT
TRBJ1-1,many,TRBV20-1,.,CSAMRARRVTNTEAFF,TGCAGTGCTATGAGGGCCAGAAGGGTAACGAACACTGAAGCTTTCTTT
TRBJ2-3,.,TRBV29-1,.,CTIQGSWNTYTQYF,TGCACCATACAGGGTAGCTGGAACACATATACGCAGTATTTT
TRBJ1-2,.,TRBV28,TRBD1,CASSLPGTGVGYTF,TGTGCAAGCAGTTTGCCCGGGACAGGGGTTGGCTATACCTTC
TRBJ1-1,many,TRBV6-1,TRBD1,CASSAGTEAFF,TGTGCCAGCAGTGCCGGGACAGAGGCTTTCTTT
TRBJ2-5,.,TRBV6-1,.,CASSWGRSVRETLYF,TGTGCCAGCAGTTGGGGACGCTCCGTTCGGGAGACCCTGTACTTC
TRBJ2-5,.,TRBV7-9,.,CASSFTPSGQYF,TGTGCCAGCAGCTTTACCCCCTCCGGCCAGTACTTC
TRBJ1-1,.,TRBV5-1,.,CASSAGHIMNTEAFF,TGCGCCAGCTCAGCAGGGCATATAATGAACACTGAAGCTTTCTTC
TRBJ2-3,.,TRBV6-5,.,CVSRLVVRTDTQYF,TGTGTCAGCAGACTAGTGGTTAGAACAGATACGCAGTATTTT
TRBJ2-5,.,TRBV11-2,.,CVSSLSPERQETQYF,TGTGTCAGCAGCTTAAGCCCTGAGCGCCAAGAGACCCAGTATTTC
TRBJ2-3,once,TRBV11-3,.,CASSPHQEEGTDTQYF,TGTGCCAGCAGCCCCCACCAGGAGGAGGGCACAGATACGCAATATTTT
TRBJ2-3,.,TRBV5-4,TRBD2,CASSLGAGVNIDTQYF,TGTGCCAGCAGCTTGGGGGCGGGAGTCAACATAGATACGCAGTATTTT
TRBJ2-7,.,TRBV10-3,.,CAISESGTGGSYEQYF,TGTGCCATCAGTGAGTCGGGGACCGGGGGAAGCTACGAGCAGTACTTC
TRBJ2-1,.,TRBV7-3,.,CASSLGGPTLYNEQFF,TGTGCCAGCAGCTTAGGGGGGCCAACCCTCTACAATGAGCAGTTCTTC
TRBJ1-2,.,TRBV28,TRBD1,CANSEPQTGVYGYTF,TGTGCCAACAGTGAACCCCAGACAGGGGTCTATGGCTACACCTTC
TRBJ2-7,many,TRBV14,TRBD1,CASSQEAWTGAYEQYF,TGTGCCAGCAGCCAAGAGGCCTGGACAGGGGCCTACGAGCAGTACTTC
TRBJ2-1,medium-sized,TRBV4-3,TRBD2,CASSQGTSGIYNEQFF,TGCGCCAGCAGCCAAGGGACTAGCGGGATTTACAATGAGCAGTTCTTC
TRBJ2-7,.,TRBV11-2,TRBD1,CASSSSSGTAEQYF,TGTGCCAGCAGCTCATCCTCCGGGACAGCTGAGCAGTACTTC
TRBJ1-6,once,TRBV30,TRBD1,CPCTGEYNSPLLF,TGTCCCTGTACAGGGGAATATAATTCACCCCTCCTCTTT
TRBJ2-2,.,TRBV11-3,TRBD1,CASSPGDSNTGELFF,TGTGCCAGCAGCCCAGGGGACAGTAACACCGGGGAGCTGTTTTTT
TRBJ2-2,.,TRBV11-2,.,CVSSSDTGELFF,TGTGTCAGCAGCTCGGACACCGGGGAGCTGTTTTTT
TRBJ2-1,.,TRBV29-1,TRBD2,CSLLGQRESYNEKFF,TGCAGCCTCCTGGGTCAGCGGGAGTCCTACAATGAGAAGTTCTTC
TRBJ2-7,.,TRBV5-1,.,CASSPDPRPYEQYF,TGCGCCAGCAGCCCCGACCCGAGGCCCTACGAGCAGTACTTC
TRBJ2-3,.,TRBV10-1,.,CASSKGGTDIQYF,TGCGCCAGCAGTAAGGGAGGGACAGATATACAGTATTTT
TRBJ1-1,medium-sized,TRBV11-1,.,CASSRLGGAEAFF,TGTGCCAGCAGCCGATTGGGCGGTGCTGAAGCTTTCTTT